What follows are 12 T cell receptor beta chains derived from one specimen sequenced in a study of blood T cell repertoires in COVID-19. The repertoire was sequenced with immunoSEQ multiplex PCR; TCRdb's copy has only in-frame clones and lacks some. This table has some 200,000 clones, roughly 82% appearing once. The sample comprised PBMCs or T cells enriched from blood (not recorded which). The origin of the receptors is a man between 35 and 55 years old who had recovered from COVID-19.

V and J are TRBV29-1 and TRBJ2-7; the match to TRBD1 covers 9 bases. CDR1 and CDR2 (germline): SQVTM, ANQGSEA. With 3 bases clipped from V and 4 bases from J, the junction kept 4 bases outside the gene matches. There are 13 residues in the CDR3. The CDR3 sequence: CSVEGTGTYEQYF. As DNA, the CDR3 is TGCAGCGTTGAGGGGACAGGGACGTACGAGCAGTACTTC.

This clone has just a few counts. This chain connects TRBV7-2 to TRBJ1-2; tentative D call: TRBD1 (5 bases). Trimming took off 7 bases at V and 8 bases at J, with 20 bases between the two ends. Germline V gene sequence: CDR1 SGHTA, CDR2 FQGNSA. The CDR3 has 14 amino acids. The CDR3 region is CASTAFGDSRGYTF. As DNA, the CDR3 is TGTGCCAGCACTGCATTCGGGGACTCTAGAGGCTACACCTTC.

The CDR3 loop reads CASSSKTGGGGNEQFF. The DNA of the CDR3 is TGCGCCAGCAGCTCGAAGACAGGGGGCGGAGGCAATGAGCAGTTCTTC. The V call is TRBV5-1, the J call TRBJ2-1; TRBD1 agrees at 10 bases. V shed 3 bases and J 6 bases; nucleotides not matched to a gene: 9. CDR1 and CDR2 from the germline V gene are SGHRS and YFSETQ. This CDR3 comprises 16 residues.

The chain has TRBV27 and TRBJ2-1, with 7 bases aligning to TRBD2. V was clipped by 7 bases and J by 2 bases; unmatched bases: 5. The CDR3 contains 14 residues. The germline V gene has CDR1 MNHEY and CDR2 SMNVEV (reference sequence). In nucleotides, the CDR3 is TGTGCCAGCACTCCGGGAGGAGCCTACAATGAGCAGTTCTTC. It specifies CASTPGGAYNEQFF.

The V and J genes are TRBV9 and TRBJ1-2; D is ambiguous. Trimming cost V 3 bases and J 6 bases, with 6 bases left between them. The germline gives CDR1 SGDLS, CDR2 YYNGEE. This CDR3 region has 11 residues. CDR3 amino acids: CASSARDGYTF. The CDR3 DNA follows: TGTGCCAGCAGCGCCCGGGATGGCTACACCTTC.

This clone showed up just a few times. V gene TRBV7-8 combines with J gene TRBJ1-2; a weak D match, TRBD1 (5 bases). Trimming shortened V by 0 bases and J by 8 bases, and 13 bases separated the two germline ends. Germline V lookup: CDR1 SGHVS, CDR2 FQNEAQ. This CDR3 region has 14 residues. The CDR3 sequence is CASSLARLAGGYTF. Written as DNA, the CDR3 is TGTGCCAGCAGCTTAGCGCGGCTGGCAGGGGGCTACACCTTC.

V and J are TRBV2 and TRBJ1-1; perhaps TRBD1 as D (6 bases). V dropped 4 bases and J dropped 5 bases, with 11 bases sitting between them. This CDR3 contains 13 residues. Per the germline V gene, CDR1 is SNHLY and CDR2 is FYNNEI. The CDR3 loop reads CASSARGRTEAFF. In DNA, the CDR3 is TGTGCCAGCAGTGCCAGGGGCCGGACTGAAGCTTTCTTT.

This clone was seen a handful of times. The chain joins TRBV7-9 to TRBJ1-2, with D perhaps TRBD1 (5 bases). Germline V gene sequence: CDR1 SEHNR, CDR2 FQNEAQ (reference sequence). Trimming left V 1 base short and J 2 bases short, with 8 bases between. The CDR3 runs to 14 residues. CDR3 loop: CASSLGGENYGYTF. CDR3 DNA sequence: TGTGCCAGCAGCTTAGGGGGCGAGAACTATGGCTACACCTTC.

The chain has TRBV25-1 and TRBJ2-5; 7 bases match TRBD1. CDR3 length: 13 amino acids. The trim removed 7 bases at V and 4 bases at J, leaving 6 bases unmatched. Germline V gives CDR1 MGHDK, CDR2 SYGVNS. This CDR3 is CASTRGSLETQYF. DNA of the CDR3: TGTGCCAGCACCAGGGGGTCCCTAGAGACCCAGTACTTC. The full variable domain, rest sourced from reference TRBV25-1 and TRBJ2-5, is EADIYQTPRYLVIGTGKKITLECSQTMGHDKMYWYQQDPGMELHLIHYSYGVNSTEKGDLSSESTVSRIRTEHFPLTLESARPSHTSQYLCASTRGSLETQYFGPGTRLLVL.

The chain is built from TRBV19 and TRBJ1-2, with 11 bases fitting TRBD1. The CDR3 is 17 amino acids. CDR1 and CDR2 from the germline V gene are LNHDA and SQIVND (reference sequence). Unmatched junction bases numbered 9, after V lost 6 bases and J lost 0 bases. The CDR3 region has the DNA TGTGCCAGTAGACCCTTCGGACAGGGGGCCCCTAACTATGGCTACACCTTC. It is translated as CASRPFGQGAPNYGYTF.

The V and J genes are TRBV29-1 and TRBJ2-1; D possibly corresponds to TRBD2 (5 bases). Trimming shortened V by 7 bases and J by 0 bases, and 13 bases separated the two germline ends. Looked up from germline, CDR1 is SQVTM and CDR2 is ANQGSEA. The CDR3 contains 14 residues. The CDR3 DNA reads TGCAGCGCTGGAGCGGAGGCCTCCTACAATGAGCAGTTCTTC. Protein sequence: CSAGAEASYNEQFF.

The chain joins TRBV25-1 to TRBJ2-2; TRBD2 matches 9 bases. This CDR3 is 17 amino acids long. V shed 1 base, J shed 6 bases, and the junction held 9 bases outside the gene matches. Germline V gene data show CDR1 as MGHDK and CDR2 as SYGVNS. The CDR3 DNA reads TGTGCCAGCAGTGAATTGGGAGCGGGAGGCACGGCCGGGGAGCTGTTTTTT. Protein: CASSELGAGGTAGELFF.